This T cell receptor beta chain is drawn from a study of blood T cells in healthy people across ages. The wider study: Per every two T cells, about one barcoded beta molecule was captured by template switching.

This clonotype occurred a few times. What it binds is unknown. In each sample, at least 6 million PBMCs were isolated. Deletions cut 0 bases from V and 3 bases from J, with 23 bases between. This CDR3 is 19 amino acids long. From germline, CDR1 is ENHRY and CDR2 SYGVKD. Together with a sample-barcoded 5' primer, a J-beta primer mix was included in a second PCR lasting about 7 to 12 cycles. TCRdb re-analysed the 5' RACE reads in MiXCR, keeping a single row per CDR3 protein. The profile covers over a million distinct CDR3 sequences, with approximately 38% appearing a single time and approximately 7.9% taken by the ten largest. Study-level findings and limits: When set beside aged donors, long-lived donors presented more naive CD4+ cells and higher diversity. Among T cells, TCR beta diversity per million cells dropped roughly linearly as age rose.

Sequencing was performed on blood. The chain is built from TRBV10-3 and TRBJ1-1, with D maybe TRBD1 (5 bases). The receptor's source is a woman aged 18-29 years in good health. CDR3 nucleotide sequence: TGTGCCATCAGTGAGTCTATCAAACCCCAGGGAAGGGTGGACACTGAAGCTTTCTTT. It translates to CAISESIKPQGRVDTEAFF.